These 6 T cell receptor beta chains originate from one sample sequenced in a study of control samples from healthy donors and cancer patients. Libraries were prepared by immunoSEQ multiplex PCR; TCRdb keeps only in-frame clonotypes and omits some of them. The sample includes 120,000 or so clones, around 87% seen only once; the top ten take more than 8%. The sequenced sample was blood. These receptors were taken from a man between 40 and 49 years old in good health.

Concerning this clone: Other DNA sequences in this sample translate to the same CDR3. The chain links TRBV7-2 to TRBJ1-1; D not certain. The CDR3 runs 13 residues. CDR1 SGHTA and CDR2 FQGNSA come from the germline V gene. V lost 2 bases, J lost 1 base, and 5 bases lay in between. This CDR3 is CASSLSGNTEAFF. CDR3 sequence (DNA): TGTGCCAGCAGCTTATCGGGGAACACTGAAGCTTTCTTT.

The chain links TRBV18 to TRBJ1-1; D is possibly TRBD1 (5 bases). Germline V gives CDR1 KGHSH, CDR2 LQKENI. V was trimmed by 4 bases and J by 2 bases, leaving 17 bases between them. The CDR3 has 16 residues. CDR3 in amino acids: CASSLDASGGNTEAFF. In nucleotides, the CDR3 is TGTGCCAGCTCACTCGACGCGTCGGGGGGAAACACTGAAGCTTTCTTT.

V is TRBV24-1 and J is TRBJ1-2; possibly TRBD1 for D (5 bases). Trimming took 5 bases from V and 3 from J, leaving 9 bases between them. Germline CDR1 is KGHDR and CDR2 is SFDVKD. The CDR3 totals 13 residues. The CDR3 spells CATSVDTHYGYTF. The CDR3 DNA reads TGTGCCACCAGTGTGGACACGCACTATGGCTACACCTTC.

The chain employs TRBV27 and TRBJ1-1; 7 bases map to TRBD1. This CDR3 contains 14 residues. Trimming took 6 bases from V and 6 from J; bases not matched to a gene: 10. Germline lookup yields CDR1 MNHEY and CDR2 SMNVEV (reference sequence). The CDR3 sequence is CASRARGYAAEAFF. The CDR3 bases are TGTGCCAGCAGAGCCAGGGGGTACGCTGCTGAAGCTTTCTTT.

The gene calls are TRBV6-1 and TRBJ2-5, with 10 nucleotides matching TRBD1. V lost 4 bases, J lost 5 bases, and 10 bases stayed unmatched. CDR3 length: 16 amino acids. CDR1 MNHNS and CDR2 SASEGT come from the germline V gene. The CDR3 protein is CASSGGFGQGGETQYF. The CDR3 DNA reads as TGTGCCAGCAGTGGAGGATTTGGACAGGGGGGGGAGACCCAGTACTTC.

This clone was detected once. This chain links TRBV25-1 with TRBJ2-3; D is ambiguous. Trimming removed 2 bases at V and 2 bases at J, with 5 bases between. This CDR3 has 13 residues. The germline gives CDR1 MGHDK, CDR2 SYGVNS. CDR3 coding DNA: TGTGCCAGCAGTGAACGGTACACAGATACGCAGTATTTT. Amino acids: CASSERYTDTQYF. Full variable domain (remainder filled in from reference TRBV25-1 and TRBJ2-3): EADIYQTPRYLVIGTGKKITLECSQTMGHDKMYWYQQDPGMELHLIHYSYGVNSTEKGDLSSESTVSRIRTEHFPLTLESARPSHTSQYLCASSERYTDTQYFGPGTRLTVL.